Below are 3 T cell receptor beta chains sequenced from a single sample in a study of blood T cells in healthy people across ages. A sample-barcoded 5' primer and a J-beta primer mix were used in a second PCR of roughly 7 to 11 cycles. TCRdb re-called the 5' RACE reads with MiXCR, one entry per CDR3 protein. This repertoire shows hundreds of thousands of distinct CDR3 sequences, more than 40% found once; its top ten account for under 35%. The sequenced sample consisted of blood. The receptors here all came from a woman aged 55-75 years in good health.

V gene TRBV20-1 combines with J gene TRBJ2-5; D gene ambiguous. This CDR3 spans 11 amino acids. CDR1 DFQATT and CDR2 SNEGSKA come from the germline V gene (reference sequence). The V end lost 0 bases, the J end lost 11 bases, and 10 bases lay between the germline ends. CDR3 sequence (DNA): TGCAGTGCTAGAGAGGGGATGGAGCAGTACTTC. This translates into CSAREGMEQYF.

The chain uses TRBV29-1 and TRBJ2-5, with D tentatively TRBD2 (5 bases). Germline values: CDR1 SQVTM, CDR2 ANQGSEA. Deletions cut 4 bases from V and 11 bases from J, with 23 bases between. This CDR3 spans 14 amino acids. CDR3 sequence reads: CSVVGLSTNNEQYF. The CDR3 DNA is TGCAGCGTTGTTGGTCTGTCGACTAATAATGAGCAGTACTTC.

The rearrangement joins TRBV28 to TRBJ1-4, with 9 bases fitting TRBD1. V dropped 8 bases and J dropped 8; count of bases not matched to a gene: 12. This CDR3 has 15 residues. Germline-derived CDR1 and CDR2 are MDHEN and SYDVKM. CDR3 nucleotides: TGTGCCAGCCGCCTCCACAGGGGGCTAGGAGAAAAACTGTTTTTT. It specifies CASRLHRGLGEKLFF.